This TCR beta chain is from a study of cytomegalovirus exposure and HLA in healthy donors. Trimming removed 4 bases at V and 7 bases at J, with 17 bases between. There are 15 residues in the CDR3. Germline V gene lookup returns CDR1 LGHNA and CDR2 YSLEER. Use of 60 Vbeta and 13 Jbeta primers characterized the PCR. Some clones are missing from TCRdb's copy, which holds only in-frame ones; the method was immunoSEQ multiplex PCR. The profile shows almost 70,000 clones, 65% to 70% of them singletons. This sequence was found in a male donor in good health and CMV-seropositive. The rearrangement links TRBV4-3 to TRBJ2-1; maybe TRBD2 (6 bases). The sequenced sample consisted of PBMCs. The CDR3 sequence: CASSPFAGLLNEQFF. CDR3 DNA: TGCGCCAGCAGCCCCTTCGCGGGACTGCTTAATGAGCAGTTCTTC.